These 2 T cell receptor beta chains were all obtained from the same sample, sequenced in a study of cytomegalovirus exposure and HLA in healthy donors. Only in-frame clones appear in the TCRdb table, and some are missing; sequencing was by immunoSEQ multiplex PCR. The table lists about 120,000 clones, over 75% of them singletons. Sequencing was done on a sample of PBMCs. These receptors all come from a woman between 18 and 30 years old in good health and CMV-seropositive.

The chain uses TRBV12-1 and TRBJ1-2; TRBD1 is the table's D call and was not checked against the DNA. TRBV12-1 is marked as a pseudogene. This CDR3 is built from 14 residues. CDR3 in amino acids: CASSSTGAYDGYTF. The CDR3 DNA follows: TGTGCCAGCAGCTCGACAGGGGCTTATGATGGCTACACCTTC.

The chain combines TRBV7-8 with TRBJ2-7; 8 bases agree with TRBD2. With V trimmed by 8 bases and J by 5 bases, 5 bases remained unmatched. The CDR3 has 12 amino acids. Per germline, CDR1 SGHVS and CDR2 FQNEAQ. The CDR3 nucleotides are TGTGCCAGCCAGCGGGAGTACGACGAGCAGTACTTC. Translated: CASQREYDEQYF. The whole variable domain, filled in from reference TRBV7-8 and TRBJ2-7, reads GAGVSQSPRYKVAKRGQDVALRCDPISGHVSLFWYQQALGQGPEFLTYFQNEAQLDKSGLPSDRFFAERPEGSVSTLKIQRTQQEDSAVYLCASQREYDEQYFGPGTRLTVT.